This T cell receptor beta chain came from a study of monozygotic twins with inflammatory bowel disease. The quantity of total RNA per TCR library was around 3.5 ug. After re-calling the 5' RACE reads, TCRdb lists one entry per CDR3 protein, DNA absent. Seen in this sample are approximately 330,000 distinct CDR3 sequences; the ten most common clones hold 2% to 2.5%. This CDR3 has 15 residues. CDR1 and CDR2 from the germline V gene are ENHRY and SYGVKD. Each donor gave 2.5 to 3 ml of peripheral blood. The source is a human donor with ulcerative colitis or Crohn's disease, or a healthy co-twin of an affected twin (not recorded which). This chain connects TRBV10-3 to TRBJ2-1; TCRdb gives TRBD1 as the D gene, but with no DNA this cannot be confirmed. The sample taken for sequencing was blood. CDR3 region: CAIRRGGNSYNEQFF.